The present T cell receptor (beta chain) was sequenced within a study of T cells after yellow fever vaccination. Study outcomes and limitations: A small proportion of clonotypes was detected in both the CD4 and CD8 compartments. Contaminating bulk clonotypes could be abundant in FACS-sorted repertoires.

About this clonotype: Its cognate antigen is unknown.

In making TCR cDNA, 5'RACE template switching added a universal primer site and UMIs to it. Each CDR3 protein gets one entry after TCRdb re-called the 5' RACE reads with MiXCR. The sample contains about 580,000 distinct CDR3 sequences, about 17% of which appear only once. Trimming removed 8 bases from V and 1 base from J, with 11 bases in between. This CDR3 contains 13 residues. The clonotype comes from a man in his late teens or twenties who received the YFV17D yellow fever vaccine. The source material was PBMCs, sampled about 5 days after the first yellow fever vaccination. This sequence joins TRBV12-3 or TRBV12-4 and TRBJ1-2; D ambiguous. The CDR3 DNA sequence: TGTGCCAGCGCTTCAGTCCTTAACTATGGCTACACCTTC. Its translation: CASASVLNYGYTF.